This T cell receptor beta chain was sequenced during a study of blood T cell repertoires in COVID-19. About the research overall: The analysed material was cDNA or gDNA that came from T cells, B-cell-depleted T cells, or PBMCs.

There are 18 residues in the CDR3. Germline V gene sequence: CDR1 SGHVS, CDR2 FQNEAQ. V lost 4 bases to trimming and J lost 4 bases; unmatched junction nucleotides: 11. In the source study's methods: Amplification of reference gene primers was used by the study to estimate nucleated cell counts. Some clones are missing from TCRdb's copy, which holds only in-frame ones; the method was immunoSEQ multiplex PCR. V and J calls and clone size come straight from that table; D and trimming were deduced from the DNA. Of 90,000 to 100,000 clones in the sample, about 85% were seen once. V and J are TRBV7-8 and TRBJ2-2; 11 positions agree with TRBD2. The origin of this receptor is a man of 80 years or more with acute or convalescent COVID-19. Material: peripheral blood. CDR3 nucleotide sequence: TGTGCCAGCAGCTCAAGAATAGCGGGAGGGCCCTCCACCGGGGAGCTGTTTTTT. Its translation: CASSSRIAGGPSTGELFF.